These 24 T cell receptor beta chains were sequenced from one sample in a study of early T cells in non-severe SARS-CoV-2 infection. Each CDR3 protein is one row after TCRdb ran MiXCR on the 5' RACE reads. Of more than 80,000 distinct CDR3 sequences listed, approximately 15% are singletons. Source material: whole blood. All receptors come from an adult who was a healthcare worker with PCR-confirmed SARS-CoV-2 infection or an uninfected control (not recorded which).

V usage is TRBV6-1 and J usage is TRBJ1-5; D gene uncertain. The CDR3 totals 14 residues. CDR1 MNHNS and CDR2 SASEGT come from the germline V gene. Trimming took off 6 bases at V and 5 bases at J, with 14 bases between the two ends. Here the CDR3 reads CASRLGSNHQPQHF. The CDR3 nucleotides are TGTGCCAGCAGGCTGGGCAGCAACCATCAGCCCCAGCATTTT.

This clonotype was found many times. The gene calls are TRBV28 and TRBJ2-3; perhaps D is TRBD1 or TRBD2 (6 bases each). CDR1 and CDR2 (germline): MDHEN, SYDVKM. The CDR3 covers 14 residues. V was pared by 8 bases and J by 4 bases, with 16 bases between. CDR3 in DNA: TGTGCCAGCGGGGCCCCGGAGGGGGCAGATACGCAGTATTTT. Amino acids: CASGAPEGADTQYF.

This clonotype has ten or more counts. J is TRBJ2-5 and V is TRBV28, with D maybe TRBD2 (5 bases). The germline CDR1 and CDR2 sequences are MDHEN and SYDVKM. Trimming removed 3 bases at V and 8 bases at J, with 22 bases between. This CDR3 spans 16 amino acids. The CDR3 region has the DNA TGTGCCAGCAGTTTTCAAGACGGGGTTAGCAAGAGAACCCAGTACTTC. It specifies CASSFQDGVSKRTQYF. Drawing the rest from reference TRBV28 and TRBJ2-5, the complete variable domain is DVKVTQSSRYLVKRTGEKVFLECVQDMDHENMFWYRQDPGLGLRLIYFSYDVKMKEKGDIPEGYSVSREKKERFSLILESASTNQTSMYLCASSFQDGVSKRTQYFGPGTRLLVL.

The chain employs TRBV29-1 and TRBJ2-7; 9 nucleotides match TRBD2. J gave up 5 bases and V 7 bases, and 6 bases lay outside the gene matches. The CDR3 length is 12 residues. Germline CDR1 and CDR2: SQVTM and ANQGSEA. CDR3 loop: CSAGLASNEQYF. CDR3 DNA sequence: TGCAGCGCCGGACTAGCGTCCAACGAGCAGTACTTC.

The chain carries TRBV27 and TRBJ2-7, with 9 positions matching TRBD1. The V segment lost 6 bases and the J segment 4 bases; nucleotides outside the gene matches: 4. The CDR3 has 13 residues. Per germline, CDR1 MNHEY and CDR2 SMNVEV (reference sequence). The chain's CDR3 is CASSTGGGYEQYF. The CDR3 coding sequence is TGTGCCAGCAGCACAGGGGGCGGATACGAGCAGTACTTC.

The chain recombines TRBV7-2 with TRBJ2-2, with 10 bases lining up with TRBD2. Trimming removed 6 bases from V and 5 bases from J; junction bases left unmatched: 9. The germline gives CDR1 SGHTA, CDR2 FQGNSA. The CDR3 is 16 residues long. The CDR3: CASREIAGGYTGELFF. Written as DNA, the CDR3 is TGTGCCAGCAGGGAAATAGCGGGAGGATATACCGGGGAGCTGTTTTTT.

The CDR3 is CASSDSAETQYF. For the CDR3, the DNA is TGTGCCAGCAGTGATTCCGCGGAGACCCAGTACTTC. The V call is TRBV2, the J call TRBJ2-5; D is unresolved. The V gene's germline CDR1 is SNHLY and CDR2 FYNNEI. V was pared by 3 bases and J by 5 bases, with 7 bases between. This CDR3 has 12 residues.

There are a few counts of this clonotype. V usage is TRBV19 and J usage is TRBJ2-5; D is perhaps TRBD1 or TRBD2 (5 bases each). The germline CDR1 and CDR2 sequences are LNHDA and SQIVND (reference sequence). V was clipped by 4 bases and J by 5 bases, with 17 bases between them. The CDR3 runs to 15 residues. The DNA of the CDR3 is TGTGCCAGTAGTACCTCAATGGGACCCGGGGAGACCCAGTACTTC. Its protein product is CASSTSMGPGETQYF.

The genes are TRBV11-2 and TRBJ2-7; D is possibly TRBD1 (6 bases). This CDR3 is 13 amino acids long. Germline V lookup: CDR1 SGHAT, CDR2 FQNNGV. V was pared by 0 bases and J by 6 bases, with 9 bases between. The CDR3 sequence is CASSLDQGREQYF. In DNA, the CDR3 is TGTGCCAGCAGCTTAGATCAGGGGCGCGAGCAGTACTTC.

This sequence joins TRBV28 and TRBJ2-5; the D is unclear. The CDR3 length is 11 residues. Germline V gene data show CDR1 as MDHEN and CDR2 as SYDVKM. The V end was cut by 5 bases, the J end by 10 bases, with 11 bases between. CDR3 residues: CASSANKGQYF. CDR3 nucleotide sequence: TGTGCCAGCAGTGCGAACAAAGGCCAGTACTTC.

As for this clonotype: A clone one base away is much larger, so this may be a read error. The rearrangement uses TRBV19 and TRBJ2-1, with 15 bases matching TRBD2. Germline loops: CDR1 LNHDA, CDR2 SQIVND (reference sequence). The CDR3 loop spans 17 amino acids. CDR3 residues: CASNIAGTSGGNNEQFF. The CDR3 coding sequence is TGTGCCAGTAATATAGCCGGGACTAGCGGGGGGAACAATGAGCAGTTCTTC.

This clonotype was counted ten times or more. The rearrangement joins TRBV6-2 or TRBV6-3 to TRBJ1-1; TRBD1 matches 7 bases. V lost 5 bases to trimming and J lost 4 bases; unmatched junction nucleotides: 4. Germline CDR1 MNHEY, CDR2 SVGEGT. The CDR3 is 13 residues long. CDR3 nucleotides: TGTGCCAGCAGTCCCGGACAGGTCACTGAAGCTTTCTTT. It encodes CASSPGQVTEAFF.

This clonotype has just a few counts. This chain connects TRBV11-2 to TRBJ1-2; 7 nucleotides align to TRBD1. This CDR3 spans 15 amino acids. V lost 5 bases, J lost 2 bases, and 8 bases stayed unmatched. The germline V gene encodes CDR1 SGHAT and CDR2 FQNNGV. CDR3 amino acids: CASSPDGQENYGYTF. Written as DNA, the CDR3 is TGTGCCAGCAGCCCTGATGGACAGGAGAACTATGGCTACACCTTC.

This clonotype was counted a few times. This chain uses TRBV7-9 with TRBJ2-7; tentatively, D is TRBD1 (6 bases). Trimming pared 5 bases from V and 4 bases from J, leaving 15 bases between. The germline V gene encodes CDR1 SEHNR and CDR2 FQNEAQ (reference sequence). CDR3 length: 14 amino acids. This chain's CDR3 is CASSPWGHLYEQYF. CDR3 DNA: TGTGCCAGCAGCCCATGGGGACATCTTTACGAGCAGTACTTC.

The chain couples TRBV6-2 or TRBV6-3 to TRBJ2-7; 11 positions agree with TRBD2. The CDR3 loop spans 14 amino acids. Germline trimming cut 6 bases from V and 7 bases from J; bases unmatched to any gene: 8. Germline CDR1 is MNHEY and CDR2 is SVGEGT. CDR3 loop: CASSSPLAGGEQYF. The CDR3 coding sequence is TGTGCCAGCAGCTCTCCCCTAGCGGGGGGTGAGCAGTACTTC.

This chain connects TRBV6-2 or TRBV6-3 to TRBJ2-7, with D perhaps matching TRBD2 (5 bases). The CDR3 spans 12 residues. Trimming stripped 6 bases from V and 3 bases from J, with 9 bases between. Germline V CDR1 and CDR2: MNHEY, SVGEGT. The CDR3 nucleotides are TGTGCCAGCAGGGGTCGGGACTACGAGCAGTACTTC. Its translation is CASRGRDYEQYF.

V is TRBV6-5 and J is TRBJ2-2; 14 nucleotides align to TRBD2. The CDR3 runs 17 residues. The V segment lost 5 bases and the J segment 4 bases; nucleotides outside the gene matches: 6. Germline values: CDR1 MNHEY, CDR2 SVGAGI. The CDR3 DNA reads as TGTGCCAGCAGTCGACTAGCGGGGGGGTCGGGCACCGGGGAGCTGTTTTTT. It codes for CASSRLAGGSGTGELFF.

This clonotype showed up many times. The chain couples TRBV25-1 to TRBJ2-1, with D perhaps matching TRBD1 (6 bases). V was shortened by 5 bases and J by 14 bases, with 13 bases between the two germline ends. The length of the CDR3 is 11 residues. Germline-derived CDR1 and CDR2 are MGHDK and SYGVNS. CDR3 protein: CASSTGTKKFF. The CDR3 nucleotides read TGTGCCAGCAGTACCGGGACAAAAAAGTTCTTC.

This clonotype was seen a few times. The rearrangement links TRBV7-8 to TRBJ2-1, with 10 nucleotides matching TRBD2. CDR3 length: 16 amino acids. Germline CDR1 and CDR2: SGHVS and FQNEAQ. J gave up 4 bases and V 1 base, and 4 bases lay outside the gene matches. CDR3 in DNA: TGTGCCAGCAGCTTAGATACTAGCGGGGTTTACAATGAGCAGTTCTTC. Translating gives CASSLDTSGVYNEQFF.

The rearrangement links TRBV3-1 to TRBJ2-2; D unresolved. Germline V gives CDR1 LGHDT, CDR2 YNNKEL (reference sequence). V shed 4 bases and J shed 4 bases, with 10 bases lying between them. This CDR3 contains 14 residues. CDR3 DNA sequence: TGTGCCAGCAGCCCTCCTACCTTCACCGGGGAGCTGTTTTTT. Protein: CASSPPTFTGELFF.

This clonotype was detected many times. The genes are TRBV6-6 and TRBJ2-1; TRBD1 is a possible D gene (6 bases). The CDR3 loop spans 13 amino acids. The V gene's germline CDR1 is MNHNY and CDR2 SVGAGI (reference sequence). The ends were cut back, 5 bases at V and 6 bases at J, with 11 bases in the middle. The CDR3 spells CASSTGTRNEQFF. CDR3 bases: TGTGCCAGCAGTACAGGGACCCGCAATGAGCAGTTCTTC.

This clonotype has ten or more counts. The chain links TRBV9 to TRBJ1-1; D unclear. Trimming shortened V by 0 bases and J by 2 bases, and 14 bases separated the two germline ends. The CDR3 spans 16 residues. CDR1 is SGDLS, CDR2 YYNGEE, per germline. For the CDR3, the DNA is TGTGCCAGCAGCGTAGAGGTGGGGTCGGCCAACACTGAAGCTTTCTTT. Translating it yields CASSVEVGSANTEAFF.

The rearrangement links TRBV10-3 to TRBJ1-1; no clear D. Trimming left V 4 bases short and J 3 bases short, with 9 bases between. This CDR3 contains 13 residues. Germline lookup yields CDR1 ENHRY and CDR2 SYGVKD. This CDR3 is CAISADGDTEAFF. CDR3 DNA: TGTGCCATCAGTGCGGACGGAGACACTGAAGCTTTCTTT.

This chain links TRBV6-2 or TRBV6-3 with TRBJ1-1; D is unclear. The CDR3 spans 14 residues. The V end was cut by 1 base, the J end by 7 bases, with 13 bases between. Per germline, CDR1 MNHEY and CDR2 SVGEGT. For the CDR3, the DNA is TGTGCCAGCAGTTACTTCCCAGGACGGATTGAAGCTTTCTTT. Translated: CASSYFPGRIEAFF.